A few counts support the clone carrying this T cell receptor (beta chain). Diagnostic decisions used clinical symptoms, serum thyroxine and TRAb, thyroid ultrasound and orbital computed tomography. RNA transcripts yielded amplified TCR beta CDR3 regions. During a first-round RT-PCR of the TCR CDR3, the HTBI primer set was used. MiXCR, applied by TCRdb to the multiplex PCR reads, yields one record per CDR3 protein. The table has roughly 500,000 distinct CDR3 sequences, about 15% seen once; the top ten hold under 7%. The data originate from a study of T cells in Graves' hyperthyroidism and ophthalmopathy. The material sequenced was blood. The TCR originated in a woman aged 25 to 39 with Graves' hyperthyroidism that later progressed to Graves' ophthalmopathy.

The CDR3 spells CASSLGKVGEGEQFF. CDR3 coding DNA: TGTGCCAGCAGCCTGGGGAAAGTGGGAGAAGGTGAGCAGTTCTTC. V is TRBV9 and J is TRBJ2-1; D might be TRBD2 (5 bases). CDR1 is SGDLS, CDR2 YYNGEE, per germline. This CDR3 contains 15 residues. V lost 4 bases and J lost 9, with 20 bases in between.